This T cell receptor (beta chain) appears in the sequencing data of a study of OX40 agonist ivuxolimab in advanced cancers. Overall study context: Patients received the agonistic anti-OX40 (CD134) antibody ivuxolimab. Enrollees could have had prior anti-PD-1, anti-PD-L1 or anti-CTLA-4 therapy, which more than 30% had received.

From germline, CDR1 is MNHEY and CDR2 SMNVEV (reference sequence). The CDR3 covers 15 residues. J was trimmed by 7 bases and V by 3 bases; bases with no gene match: 8. Sequencing used immunoSEQ multiplex PCR; TCRdb keeps in-frame clones, though not all of them. The table includes about 75,000 clones, roughly 86% detected once. V gene TRBV27 combines with J gene TRBJ2-1; TRBD2 matches at 8 bases. The sample in question was CD4+ or CD8+ T cells sorted from blood, obtained in a trial of the OX40 agonist ivuxolimab. The TCR sequence derives from an adult with an advanced solid tumor such as melanoma, head and neck, liver or kidney cancer. Written as DNA, the CDR3 is TGTGCCAGCAGTTTGATGGCGGGGGGTGCTAATGAGCAGTTCTTC. As protein: CASSLMAGGANEQFF.